These T cell receptor beta chains were read from a single sample in a study of metastatic and nonmetastatic thyroid tumors. TCRdb reprocessed the PCR reads via MiXCR. Seen here are tens of thousands of clones, around 31% observed once, and the top ten hold about 16%. Sequencing was carried out using tumor tissue. These receptors originate from a female donor with papillary thyroid cancer or a benign thyroid nodule (not recorded which). Some clones in this sample may be carry-over from other donors' samples. Both conserved end residues are trimmed from each CDR3. Each record gives: V gene, CDR3 protein.

>TRBV5-1
ASSLTGFTGELF
>TRBV20-1
SARDLAATTGELF
>TRBV7-6
ASSLASGTSGSYEQY
>TRBV25-1
ASSGHREVGELF
>TRBV7-9
ASSPRTGGLGEQY
>TRBV6-1
ASSEWLGEQY
>TRBV28
ASSFSGDTQY
>TRBV11-2
ASSLDRNDEQF
>TRBV7-9
ASSFQRELDTQY
>TRBV24-1
ATSFGNQPQH
>TRBV4-3
ASSLDRGIGYT
>TRBV28
ASSTGLRSDTQY
>TRBV24-1
ATSELSTRPESYNEQF
>TRBV7-8
ASSFPGGVYGYT
>TRBV7-3
ASSLLAVPSYEQY
>TRBV29-1
SVGKVRSGNTIY
>TRBV6-1
ASSEAYYGAGYDEQY
>TRBV9
ASSAYGQGNSSPLH
>TRBV6-1
ASSTEGLAQY
>TRBV20-1
SARDLRISTDTQY
>TRBV5-4
ASSSNRGLDEKLF
>TRBV20-1
SASDLDEGTDTQY
>TRBV5-1
ASSLEGVNQPQH
>TRBV14
ASSQAAGELF
>TRBV28
ASSAPSGGGIEQY
>TRBV7-8
ASSDERGRSSYEQY
>TRBV11-3
ASSFGTGSTDTQY
>TRBV28
ASRERGEETQY
>TRBV15
ATSRDRDYNSPLH
>TRBV11-2
ASSLDWTGYGYT
>TRBV6-2/TRBV6-3
ASSRGGGSAYNEQF
>TRBV7-2
ASSPGTGSFEQY
>TRBV7-2
ASSFARNQPQH